The 7 T cell receptor beta chains given below trace back to one sample, sequenced in a study of T cell repertoires in cytomegalovirus infection. TCRdb redid the calling of the reads with MiXCR, one entry per CDR3 protein. The table includes hundreds of thousands of distinct CDR3 sequences, approximately 22% detected once. The sample consisted of CD8+ T cells from PBMCs. These receptors were obtained from a human donor in good health (CMV status not recorded). Some clones in this sample may be carry-over from other donors' samples.

This clonotype turned up a few times. The V and J genes are TRBV20-1 and TRBJ1-2; TRBD1 agrees at 10 bases. The trim removed 4 bases at V and 6 bases at J, leaving 2 bases unmatched. CDR1 and CDR2 from the germline V gene are DFQATT and SNEGSKA (reference sequence). This CDR3 spans 12 amino acids. In DNA, the CDR3 is TGCAGTGCTACCGGGACAGGGGATGGCTACACCTTC. Translation gives CSATGTGDGYTF.

Only a few counts were recorded for this clonotype. The V call is TRBV25-1, the J call TRBJ1-1, with D tentatively TRBD1 (6 bases). The V gene's germline CDR1 is MGHDK and CDR2 SYGVNS. Trimming left V 4 bases short and J 5 bases short, with 17 bases between. CDR3 size: 15 residues. CDR3 sequence (DNA): TGTGCCAGCAGTGTCGGAACAGGGTTTAGGACTGAAGCTTTCTTT. Encoded protein: CASSVGTGFRTEAFF.

The chain recombines TRBV11-2 with TRBJ2-5; the match to TRBD1 covers 7 bases. This CDR3 region has 16 residues. Germline CDR1 reads SGHAT; CDR2 reads FQNNGV. V lost 5 bases to trimming and J lost 5 bases; unmatched junction nucleotides: 14. CDR3 residues: CASSQGFTTGLETQYF. The DNA for the CDR3 is TGTGCCAGCAGCCAGGGGTTTACGACAGGGTTGGAGACCCAGTACTTC.

In this sample, this clonotype turned up many times. The chain combines TRBV7-9 with TRBJ2-7; TRBD1 aligns across 9 bases. CDR1 and CDR2 (germline): SEHNR, FQNEAQ (reference sequence). With 5 bases clipped from V and 5 bases from J, the junction kept 7 bases outside the gene matches. This CDR3 is built from 14 residues. In DNA form, the CDR3 reads TGTGCCAGCAGCCCACGGGACAGGGAAAACGAGCAGTACTTC. This codes for CASSPRDRENEQYF.

The CDR3, as DNA: TGCAGTGCTAGACAACAGGACAATGCCTATGGCTACACCTTC. Protein sequence: CSARQQDNAYGYTF. The chain carries TRBV20-1 and TRBJ1-2, with TRBD1 as a possible D gene (5 bases). The CDR3 contains 14 residues. From germline, CDR1 is DFQATT and CDR2 SNEGSKA (reference sequence). V was pared by 2 bases and J by 4 bases, with 14 bases between.

The chain links TRBV24-1 to TRBJ2-7; D unresolved. Germline V gene lookup returns CDR1 KGHDR and CDR2 SFDVKD. There are 14 residues in the CDR3. V was clipped by 5 bases and J by 0 bases, with 10 bases between them. For the CDR3, the DNA is TGTGCCACCAGTGCTGGACGGAACTCCTACGAGCAGTACTTC. Its protein is CATSAGRNSYEQYF.

This clonotype came up a few times. V and J are TRBV6-1 and TRBJ2-7; D is uncertain. This CDR3 has 13 residues. The V gene lost 5 bases and the J gene lost 2 bases, with 10 bases spanning the gap. The V gene's germline CDR1 is MNHNS and CDR2 SASEGT. The CDR3 here is CASSWTPTYEQYF. The CDR3 DNA follows: TGTGCCAGCAGTTGGACGCCCACCTACGAGCAGTACTTC.